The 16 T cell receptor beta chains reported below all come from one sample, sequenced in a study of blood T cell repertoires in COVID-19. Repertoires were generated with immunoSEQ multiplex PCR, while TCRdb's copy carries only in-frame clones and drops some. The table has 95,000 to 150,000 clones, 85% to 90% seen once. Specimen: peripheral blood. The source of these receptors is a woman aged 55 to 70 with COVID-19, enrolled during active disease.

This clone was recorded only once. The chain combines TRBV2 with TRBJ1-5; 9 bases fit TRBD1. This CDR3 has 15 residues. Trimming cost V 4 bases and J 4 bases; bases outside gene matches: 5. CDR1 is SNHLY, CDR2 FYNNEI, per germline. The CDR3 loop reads CASSVLGTGNQPQHF. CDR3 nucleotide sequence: TGTGCCAGCAGTGTTCTCGGGACAGGGAATCAGCCCCAGCATTTT. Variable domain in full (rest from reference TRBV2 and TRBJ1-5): EPEVTQTPSHQVTQMGQEVILRCVPISNHLYFYWYRQILGQKVEFLVSFYNNEISEKSEIFDDQFSVERPDGSNFTLKIRSTKLEDSAMYFCASSVLGTGNQPQHFGDGTRLSIL.

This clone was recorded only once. CDR3 sequence: CASSQKTGGSVGYTF. For the CDR3, the DNA is TGTGCCAGCAGCCAGAAAACAGGGGGCTCCGTTGGCTACACCTTC. The rearrangement joins TRBV4-2 to TRBJ1-2, with 9 bases fitting TRBD1. This CDR3 region has 15 residues. V was pared by 3 bases and J by 7 bases, with 9 bases of the junction left unmatched. Looked up from germline, CDR1 is LGHNA and CDR2 is YNFKEQ.

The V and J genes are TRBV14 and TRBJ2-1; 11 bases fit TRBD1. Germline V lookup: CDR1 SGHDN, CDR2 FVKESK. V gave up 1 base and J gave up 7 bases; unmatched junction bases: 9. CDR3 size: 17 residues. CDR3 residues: CASSQAHRDRGDNEQFF. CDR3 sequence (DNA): TGTGCCAGCAGCCAAGCTCATAGGGACAGGGGGGATAATGAGCAGTTCTTC.

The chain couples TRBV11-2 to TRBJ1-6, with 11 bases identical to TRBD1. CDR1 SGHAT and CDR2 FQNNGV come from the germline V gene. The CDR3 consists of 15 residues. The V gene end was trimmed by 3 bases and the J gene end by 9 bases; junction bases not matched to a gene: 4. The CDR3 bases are TGTGCCAGCAGCTTTCTCGGGACAGGGGGTTCACCCCTCCACTTT. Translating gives CASSFLGTGGSPLHF.

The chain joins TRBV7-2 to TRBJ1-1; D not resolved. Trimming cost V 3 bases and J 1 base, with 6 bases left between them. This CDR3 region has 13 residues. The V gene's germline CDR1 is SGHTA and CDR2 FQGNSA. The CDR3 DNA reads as TGTGCCAGCAGCTTGAGACAGAACACTGAAGCTTTCTTT. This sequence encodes CASSLRQNTEAFF.

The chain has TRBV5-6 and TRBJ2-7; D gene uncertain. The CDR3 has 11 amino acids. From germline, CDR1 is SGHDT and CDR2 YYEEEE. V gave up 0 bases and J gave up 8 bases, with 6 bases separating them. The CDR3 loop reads CASSLGAQQYF. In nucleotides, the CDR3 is TGTGCCAGCAGCTTGGGAGCTCAGCAGTACTTC.

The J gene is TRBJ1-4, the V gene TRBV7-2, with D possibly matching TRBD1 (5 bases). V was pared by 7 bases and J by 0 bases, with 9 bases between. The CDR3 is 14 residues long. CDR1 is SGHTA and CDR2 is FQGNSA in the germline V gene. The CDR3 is CASKGDSTNEKLFF. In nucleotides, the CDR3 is TGTGCCAGCAAAGGGGATTCAACTAATGAAAAACTGTTTTTT.

The CDR3 sequence is CASSQDLGETQYF. Written as DNA, the CDR3 is TGTGCCAGCAGCCAAGACCTAGGTGAGACCCAGTACTTC. This rearrangement joins TRBV3-1 (or the pseudogene TRBV3-2) to TRBJ2-5; no reliable D call. V lost 0 bases and J 5 bases, leaving 7 bases between the germline ends. This CDR3 is 13 amino acids long. Per germline, CDR1 LGHDT and CDR2 YNNKEL (reference sequence).

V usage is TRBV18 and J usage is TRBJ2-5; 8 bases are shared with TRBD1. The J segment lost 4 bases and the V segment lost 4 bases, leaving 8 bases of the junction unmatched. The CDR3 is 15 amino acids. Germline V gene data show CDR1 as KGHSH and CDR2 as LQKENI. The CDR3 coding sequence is TGTGCCAGCTCACGAACAGGGGGAGGAGGAGAGACCCAGTACTTC. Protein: CASSRTGGGGETQYF.

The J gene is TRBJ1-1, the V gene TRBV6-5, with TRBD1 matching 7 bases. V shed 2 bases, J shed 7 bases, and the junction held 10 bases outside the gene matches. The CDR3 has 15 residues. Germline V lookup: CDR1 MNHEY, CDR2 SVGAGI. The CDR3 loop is CASSYQTGQGYEAFF. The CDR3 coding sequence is TGTGCCAGCAGTTACCAGACAGGGCAGGGCTATGAAGCTTTCTTT.

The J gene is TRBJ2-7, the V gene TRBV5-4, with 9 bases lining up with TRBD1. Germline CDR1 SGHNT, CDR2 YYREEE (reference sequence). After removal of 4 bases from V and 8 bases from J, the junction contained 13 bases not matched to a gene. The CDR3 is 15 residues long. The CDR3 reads CASSLITGGPIQQYF. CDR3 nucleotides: TGTGCCAGCAGCCTAATAACAGGGGGCCCGATTCAGCAGTACTTC.

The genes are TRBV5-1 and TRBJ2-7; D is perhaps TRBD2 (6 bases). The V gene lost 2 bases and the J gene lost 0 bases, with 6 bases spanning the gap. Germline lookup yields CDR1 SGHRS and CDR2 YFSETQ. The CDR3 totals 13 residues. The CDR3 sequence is CASSFGGSYEQYF. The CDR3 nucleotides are TGCGCCAGCAGCTTCGGGGGCTCCTACGAGCAGTACTTC.

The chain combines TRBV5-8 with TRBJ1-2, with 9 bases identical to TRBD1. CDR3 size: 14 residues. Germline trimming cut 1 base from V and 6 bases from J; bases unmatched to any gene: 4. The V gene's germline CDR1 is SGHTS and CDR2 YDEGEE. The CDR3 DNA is TGTGCCAGCAGCTTGTTGGACAGGGGAGATGGCTACACCTTC. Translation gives CASSLLDRGDGYTF.

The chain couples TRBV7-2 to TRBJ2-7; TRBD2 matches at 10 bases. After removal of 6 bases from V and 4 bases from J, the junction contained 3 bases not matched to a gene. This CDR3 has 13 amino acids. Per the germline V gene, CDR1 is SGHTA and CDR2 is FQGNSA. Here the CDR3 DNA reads TGTGCCAGCAGTTCTAGCGGGGGTTACGAGCAGTACTTC. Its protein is CASSSSGGYEQYF.

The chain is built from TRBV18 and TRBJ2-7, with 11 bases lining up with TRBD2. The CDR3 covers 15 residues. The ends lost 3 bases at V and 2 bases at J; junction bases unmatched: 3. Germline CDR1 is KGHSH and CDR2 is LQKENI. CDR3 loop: CASSPLAGGPYEQYF. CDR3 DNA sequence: TGTGCCAGCTCACCCTTAGCGGGGGGGCCCTACGAGCAGTACTTC.

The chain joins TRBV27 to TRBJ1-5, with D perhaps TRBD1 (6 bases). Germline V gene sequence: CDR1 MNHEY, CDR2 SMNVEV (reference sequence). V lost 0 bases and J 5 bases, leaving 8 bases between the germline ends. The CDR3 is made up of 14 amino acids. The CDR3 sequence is CASSLSGGDQPQHF. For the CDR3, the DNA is TGTGCCAGCAGTTTATCAGGGGGGGATCAGCCCCAGCATTTT.